This is a list of T cell receptor beta chains from one sample in a study of response to subunit inactivated influenza vaccine. TCRdb reprocessed the RT-PCR reads with MiXCR, giving one entry per CDR3 protein. The table has 650,000 to 700,000 distinct CDR3 sequences, around 14% seen once. Sequences were derived from PBMCs from blood, sampled approximately 12 days after vaccination. The receptors come from a man in his fifties or sixties who received an inactivated influenza vaccine. Each CDR3 is given with its conserved first and last residue. Each record gives: CDR3 DNA, CDR3 protein, V gene, clone size, J gene, D gene. D genes are given only for firm matches. Size values are once, few and many counts, or a class for expanded clones, and some rows have none.

TGTGCCAGCAGTTACTCGATGGTAGCGGGAGGACCCCACAATGAGCAGTTCTTC CASSYSMVAGGPHNEQFF TRBV6-5 few TRBJ2-1 TRBD2
TGTGCCAGCAGCTTAGGGCCAACCCCGGGCCCGATTCATTTT CASSLGPTPGPIHF TRBV7-9 NA TRBJ1-5 NA
TGTGCCAGCAGTGGGACACTGACTCCGTATAGCAATCAGCCCCAGCATTTT CASSGTLTPYSNQPQHF TRBV6-2/TRBV6-3 NA TRBJ1-5 NA
TGTGCCAGCAATTCCCGACAGGGGGGCGAGCAGTACTTC CASNSRQGGEQYF TRBV6-2/TRBV6-3 NA TRBJ2-7 TRBD1
TGTGCCAGCAGCTTCCAGGGACTAGCGGGGGGGCTGAACATTCAGTACTTC CASSFQGLAGGLNIQYF TRBV7-2 NA TRBJ2-4 TRBD2
TGTGCCAGCAGCTCCGCAGGGGGCATCTATGGCTACACCTTC CASSSAGGIYGYTF TRBV7-2 NA TRBJ1-2 TRBD1
TGCAGTGCTTCAGGACTAGCGGGCCGCTCCTACGAGCAGTACTTC CSASGLAGRSYEQYF TRBV20-1 NA TRBJ2-7 TRBD2
TGTGCCAGTATGGGGTTAAGTGTACAGGGGCTACAAGAGACCCAGTACTTC CASMGLSVQGLQETQYF TRBV19 NA TRBJ2-5 TRBD1
TGTGCCATCAGTGAGTCGGGACTAGCGGGCTACAATGAGCAGTTCTTC CAISESGLAGYNEQFF TRBV10-3 many TRBJ2-1 TRBD2
TGTGCCAGCAGCTTAGTCCTGCAGGGGGTAGACGAGCAGTACTTC CASSLVLQGVDEQYF TRBV7-9 many TRBJ2-7 TRBD1
TGTGCCACACGGACTAGCGGAGACACAGATACGCAGTATTTT CATRTSGDTDTQYF TRBV10-3 NA TRBJ2-3 TRBD2
TGTGCCAGCAGCGTAGGTGACTCTCCCTACGAGCAGTACTTC CASSVGDSPYEQYF TRBV9 few TRBJ2-7 NA
TGTGCCAGCAGCTTAACCCCGGGACGGGACTTCTACAATGAGCAGTTCTTC CASSLTPGRDFYNEQFF TRBV7-3 NA TRBJ2-1 NA
TGTGCCAGCAGCCCCCGGGACACTACCACTTACGAGCAGTACTTC CASSPRDTTTYEQYF TRBV5-4 NA TRBJ2-7 NA
TGTGCCAGCAGTCCCCCCAGGACCTACGAGCAGTACTTC CASSPPRTYEQYF TRBV6-6 NA TRBJ2-7 NA
TGCGCCAGCAGCTCGGGAACGAACACTGAAGCTTTCTTT CASSSGTNTEAFF TRBV5-1 many TRBJ1-1 NA
TGTGCCATCAGTCACAGGGACAGAGCGAACACCGGGGAGCTGTTTTTT CAISHRDRANTGELFF TRBV10-3 NA TRBJ2-2 TRBD1
TGTGCCAGCAGCCGGGGGGTCTATGAGCAGTTCTTC CASSRGVYEQFF TRBV7-2 NA TRBJ2-1 TRBD2
TGCGCCAGCAGCTTGGCTTACAATGAGCAGTTCTTC CASSLAYNEQFF TRBV5-1 many TRBJ2-1 NA
TGTGCCAGCAGCTTACAGGGACAGGGAAATTCACCCCTCCACTTT CASSLQGQGNSPLHF TRBV7-9 few TRBJ1-6 TRBD1
TGCAGTGCTAATACTGGGGACCGGGGTCAGCCCCAGCATTTT CSANTGDRGQPQHF TRBV20-1 many TRBJ1-5 NA
TGCAGTGCTGCCAGTCCGACTAGCGGGAGGCATACGCAGTATTTT CSAASPTSGRHTQYF TRBV20-1 NA TRBJ2-3 TRBD2
TGCGCCAGCAGCTTGGAGCGGGGCTGGAGTGAAAAACTGTTTTTT CASSLERGWSEKLFF TRBV5-1 few TRBJ1-4 NA
TGTGCCAGCAGTTTACTATGGGCGGGGGGTGAGCAGTTCTTC CASSLLWAGGEQFF TRBV12-3/TRBV12-4 NA TRBJ2-1 TRBD2
TGTGCCAGCTCACCTTCTGGACAGGGGGGAAGCACTGAAGCTTTCTTT CASSPSGQGGSTEAFF TRBV18 few TRBJ1-1 TRBD1
TGTGCCTGGAGTGCACAGCCGAACACTGAAGCTTTCTTT CAWSAQPNTEAFF TRBV30 few TRBJ1-1 NA
TGTGCCAGCAGTGTCGGGACAGGGGCCTCCTACGAGCAGTACTTC CASSVGTGASYEQYF TRBV12-3/TRBV12-4 many TRBJ2-7 TRBD1
TGTGCCAGCAGTGAGTTACCAAAGACCCAGTACTTC CASSELPKTQYF TRBV2 few TRBJ2-5 NA
TGTGCCAGCAGCTTGAACGGGGCCCTCGACCACGGGGAGCTGTTTTTT CASSLNGALDHGELFF TRBV5-5 NA TRBJ2-2 NA
TGTGCCAGCAGCCAGTATAGCAATCAGCCCCAGCATTTT CASSQYSNQPQHF TRBV5-5 NA TRBJ1-5 NA
TGTGCCAGCATGAGTAGCGGGGCCCTAAACTCCTACGAGCAGTACTTC CASMSSGALNSYEQYF TRBV12-3/TRBV12-4 NA TRBJ2-7 TRBD2
TGTGCCAGCAGCCCGGGACAGCCCCATGACGAGCAGTACTTC CASSPGQPHDEQYF TRBV9 NA TRBJ2-7 TRBD1
TGTGCCAGCAGCCGGGACAGTACATACACCTTC CASSRDSTYTF TRBV5-5 NA TRBJ1-2 TRBD1
TGCAGTGTTAGAGGGACTAGCGTTGTAAGCACAGATACGCAGTATTTT CSVRGTSVVSTDTQYF TRBV20-1 NA TRBJ2-3 TRBD2
TGTGCCAGCAGTCGAGGGGCCTTAAGTGGCTCCTACAATGAGCAGTTCTTC CASSRGALSGSYNEQFF TRBV12-3/TRBV12-4 NA TRBJ2-1 NA
TGTGCCAGCAGGACGGGGCAGGGAACCTATGGCTACACCTTC CASRTGQGTYGYTF TRBV28 NA TRBJ1-2 NA
TGTGCCAGCAGCTTAGCGCCGGGACAGAACTATGGCTACACCTTC CASSLAPGQNYGYTF TRBV7-9 few TRBJ1-2 TRBD1
TGTGCCAGCAGCGTAGCTGGGGGATCAGCTTTCTTT CASSVAGGSAFF TRBV9 NA TRBJ1-1 NA
TGTGCCAGCAGTTACAGTCTTGGACAGACCGCCTTGCATGGCTACACCTTC CASSYSLGQTALHGYTF TRBV6-2/TRBV6-3 once TRBJ1-2 NA
TGCGCCAGCAGCCCAACTAGCGGGATGGCCTACGAGCAGTACTTC CASSPTSGMAYEQYF TRBV5-1 NA TRBJ2-7 TRBD2